This T cell receptor beta chain was identified during a study of early stage breast cancer tumors (dated by TCRdb to the late 2010s). A note on the overall study: Of the roughly 15 invasive breast tumors, approximately 11 were found to be estrogen receptor-positive, progesterone receptor-positive and HER2-negative. Of the approximately 12 ER+/PR+/HER2- tumors, eight were classified as invasive ductal carcinomas and four as invasive lobular carcinomas. On average, each sample got about 10-fold read coverage. The samples as a whole yielded approximately 2,800,000 detected templates, corresponding to some 1 million unique clonotypes. What the work shows at the level of the full study, not this receptor alone: Because the cohort was small, a breakdown by tumor subtype could not be done. Enriched TCRB sequences shared across patients were mostly commonly generated sequences, unlikely to play an important role in the tumor microenvironment. Bulk genomic DNA sequencing of unsorted cells missed chain pairing and functional markers such as CD4, CD8 and FOXP3. Repertoires from blood and normal breast were more alike than repertoires from blood and tumor, and in about 85% of the 16 patients, comparing each tissue with blood separated tumor from normal. Compared with adjacent normal breast tissue, tumors had higher clonality and roughly 2.5-fold greater T cell density.

Each sample was amplified in two independent genomic DNA replicates, using 0.5 to 0.65 ug for blood and around 1.4 ug for tumor or normal breast. Following the manufacturer's instructions, the ImmunoSeq Intro kit was used to carry out TCRB sequencing on genomic DNA. Multiplex PCR was run for around 30 cycles using proprietary primers and spike-in control sequences for absolute quantification. An 87-bp fragment spanning the CDR3 and flanking V and J genes was sequenced with single-end 150-bp reads. Each lane of an Illumina MiSeq running version 3.0 chemistry carried seven multiplexed samples, with two replicates apiece. Processing in the source paper ran as follows. Raw data were processed by the vendor's proprietary pipeline, with both replicates merged into one result per sample. A clonotype was defined as productive rearrangements that share the same V-gene family, CDR3 amino acid sequence and J-gene segment. Clonality was computed as 1 minus the normalized Shannon entropy (Pielou evenness) of TCRB abundances. To estimate T cell density, the total number of templates was divided by the input cell count, which was inferred from how much DNA went in. Recon with default parameters was used to estimate total repertoire diversity and clonality. Tumor-enriched clonotypes were defined as having over 0.1% abundance in tumor and at least 32-fold higher abundance than in normal breast. As stored in TCRdb, this immuneACCESS dataset retains in-frame rearrangements with V and J assigned. A fraction of the clones does not appear; measured against another copy, unresolved V genes explain less than half of the discrepancy, and the remainder lacks a known reason. V, J and clone size are taken as reported in that table, and D and trimming were inferred from the DNA itself. The sample yields 10,000 or so clones; around 81% were counted once. The biggest ten clones account for around 9% of the sample.

Taken from roughly 2-4 cm away from the tumor, the adjacent normal breast tissue was rinsed with PBS and kept in prechilled RNAlater. Because normal breast tissue has high lipid content and low cell density, about 90-340 mg of normal breast tissue was often needed to obtain enough DNA. The study profiled bulk TCR beta-chain repertoires in matched peripheral blood, tumor and adjacent normal breast tissue taken from approximately 15 patients with early-stage breast cancer. Genomic DNA was extracted with the Qiagen AllPrep DNA/RNA Mini kit. Notes on this clone: No cognate antigen has been identified for it. The sample holds no much larger clone one base away, and base qualities are not on file.

Inclusive of the bounding cysteine and phenylalanine, the CDR3 is 13 residues long. Only CDR3 DNA is held: 39 bases, read in frame from base 1. V is shortened by 8 bases, J by 8 bases, and the region joining them spans 19 bases. CDR1 is given as MNHEY and CDR2 as SVGAGI, both from the germline V gene. This TCR was recovered from a person aged 35-55 years with breast cancer. The sequenced sample consisted of normal breast tissue next to the tumor. The sequence links TRBV6-5 to TRBJ2-7, and the D gene may be TRBD1, 5 bases matching. The DNA is as follows: TGTGCCAGCCGCTCGACAGCTCTCCTGCAGCAGTACTTC. Translated, this is CASRSTALLQQYF.